A selection of T cell receptor beta chains follows, all from one sample in a study of cytomegalovirus exposure and HLA in healthy donors. The method was immunoSEQ multiplex PCR; TCRdb's version includes in-frame clones alone and lacks a portion of them. The data contain 130,000 or so clones, approximately 77% of them singletons. The sample was PBMCs. These receptors originate from a woman between 40 and 55 years old in good health and CMV-seronegative. Both conserved end residues are part of each CDR3. D genes are given only for firm matches. Part of the rows lack a size; the others show once, few, many or a class for expanded clones.

v_call: TRBV6-5
cdr3_length: 14
d_call: NA
clone_size: NA
j_call: TRBJ1-4
cdr3_aa: CASSLDRRGEKLFF
cdr3_nt: TGTGCCAGCAGCCTGGACAGAAGGGGTGAAAAACTGTTTTTT

v_call: TRBV5-1
cdr3_length: 15
d_call: NA
clone_size: NA
j_call: TRBJ1-2
cdr3_aa: CASSLGQATNYGYTF
cdr3_nt: TGCGCCAGCAGCTTGGGACAGGCGACTAACTATGGCTACACCTTC

v_call: TRBV5-1
cdr3_length: 14
d_call: NA
clone_size: NA
j_call: TRBJ2-3
cdr3_aa: CASARGGATDTQYF
cdr3_nt: TGCGCCAGCGCAAGAGGGGGGGCCACAGATACGCAGTATTTT

v_call: TRBV5-1
cdr3_length: 14
d_call: NA
clone_size: NA
j_call: TRBJ1-1
cdr3_aa: CASFEPDRNTEAFF
cdr3_nt: TGCGCCAGCTTCGAACCGGACAGGAACACTGAAGCTTTCTTT

v_call: TRBV10-2
cdr3_length: 16
d_call: NA
clone_size: once
j_call: TRBJ1-6
cdr3_aa: CASSTDPGRVDSPLHF
cdr3_nt: TGCGCCAGCAGTACGGACCCCGGCAGGGTTGATTCACCCCTCCACTTT

v_call: TRBV7-2
cdr3_length: 15
d_call: TRBD2
clone_size: NA
j_call: TRBJ2-5
cdr3_aa: CASLPVAGGGETQYF
cdr3_nt: TGTGCCAGCCTCCCAGTGGCGGGGGGCGGGGAGACCCAGTACTTC

v_call: TRBV28
cdr3_length: 14
d_call: NA
clone_size: once
j_call: TRBJ1-4
cdr3_aa: CASSPPVLYEKLFF
cdr3_nt: TGTGCCAGCAGTCCACCGGTCCTATATGAAAAACTGTTTTTT

v_call: TRBV28
cdr3_length: 16
d_call: TRBD1
clone_size: NA
j_call: TRBJ2-7
cdr3_aa: CASSLTDRMTRWEQYF
cdr3_nt: TGTGCCAGCAGTCTGACGGACAGGATGACCCGATGGGAGCAGTACTTC

v_call: TRBV27
cdr3_length: 17
d_call: TRBD1
clone_size: NA
j_call: TRBJ2-7
cdr3_aa: CASSSRAGGITPYEQYF
cdr3_nt: TGTGCCAGCAGCTCCCGTGCAGGGGGCATAACTCCCTACGAGCAGTACTTC

v_call: TRBV2
cdr3_length: 16
d_call: NA
clone_size: once
j_call: TRBJ1-1
cdr3_aa: CASSEALGRGGPEAFF
cdr3_nt: TGTGCCAGCAGTGAAGCGTTAGGCAGGGGCGGCCCTGAAGCTTTCTTT

v_call: TRBV4-2
cdr3_length: 14
d_call: NA
clone_size: NA
j_call: TRBJ1-1
cdr3_aa: CASSPTPANTEAFF
cdr3_nt: TGTGCCAGCAGCCCTACGCCCGCGAACACTGAAGCTTTCTTT

v_call: TRBV30
cdr3_length: 14
d_call: TRBD2
clone_size: NA
j_call: TRBJ2-7
cdr3_aa: CACELLAGGYEQYF
cdr3_nt: TGTGCCTGCGAACTACTAGCGGGGGGCTACGAGCAGTACTTC

v_call: TRBV6-1
cdr3_length: 15
d_call: TRBD1
clone_size: once
j_call: TRBJ2-7
cdr3_aa: CASSPQGARTYEQYF
cdr3_nt: TGTGCCAGCAGCCCCCAGGGGGCGCGGACCTACGAGCAGTACTTC

v_call: TRBV28
cdr3_length: 15
d_call: NA
clone_size: NA
j_call: TRBJ2-5
cdr3_aa: CASSNSGVSGETQYF
cdr3_nt: TGTGCCAGCAGTAACTCGGGGGTGTCGGGAGAGACCCAGTACTTC

v_call: TRBV7-9
cdr3_length: 15
d_call: NA
clone_size: NA
j_call: TRBJ1-4
cdr3_aa: CASSLAGAQNEKLFF
cdr3_nt: TGTGCCAGCAGCTTAGCAGGGGCCCAAAATGAAAAACTGTTTTTT

v_call: TRBV15
cdr3_length: 16
d_call: NA
clone_size: NA
j_call: TRBJ1-6
cdr3_aa: CATSRDRGGGGSPLHF
cdr3_nt: TGTGCCACCAGCAGAGATCGTGGAGGAGGCGGGTCACCCCTCCACTTT

v_call: TRBV30
cdr3_length: 14
d_call: TRBD1
clone_size: NA
j_call: TRBJ1-1
cdr3_aa: CAWRKGAWTTEAFF
cdr3_nt: TGTGCCTGGAGAAAGGGGGCATGGACCACTGAAGCTTTCTTT

v_call: TRBV5-1
cdr3_length: 14
d_call: NA
clone_size: NA
j_call: TRBJ1-1
cdr3_aa: CASSTGQSYTEAFF
cdr3_nt: TGCGCCAGCAGCACCGGACAGAGTTACACTGAAGCTTTCTTT

v_call: TRBV7-9
cdr3_length: 18
d_call: NA
clone_size: few
j_call: TRBJ2-2
cdr3_aa: CASSPPRGKGWDTGELFF
cdr3_nt: TGTGCCAGCAGCCCCCCCCGAGGGAAGGGATGGGACACCGGGGAGCTGTTTTTT

v_call: TRBV10-3
cdr3_length: 14
d_call: TRBD2
clone_size: NA
j_call: TRBJ2-3
cdr3_aa: CAISGLGGVDTQYF
cdr3_nt: TGTGCCATCAGTGGTCTTGGGGGGGTAGATACGCAGTATTTT

v_call: TRBV7-8
cdr3_length: 14
d_call: TRBD1
clone_size: once
j_call: TRBJ2-1
cdr3_aa: CASSPGTGGNEQFF
cdr3_nt: TGTGCCAGCAGCCCGGGGACAGGGGGGAATGAGCAGTTCTTC

v_call: TRBV4-3
cdr3_length: 14
d_call: NA
clone_size: NA
j_call: TRBJ2-5
cdr3_aa: CASSQDMGGETQYF
cdr3_nt: TGCGCCAGCAGCCAAGATATGGGGGGAGAGACCCAGTACTTC

v_call: TRBV5-1
cdr3_length: 15
d_call: TRBD2
clone_size: NA
j_call: TRBJ2-1
cdr3_aa: CASSLAASGVNEQFF
cdr3_nt: TGCGCCAGCAGCTTGGCGGCTAGCGGGGTGAATGAGCAGTTCTTC

v_call: TRBV29-1
cdr3_length: 14
d_call: NA
clone_size: NA
j_call: TRBJ1-3
cdr3_aa: CSVERSGSGNTIYF
cdr3_nt: TGCAGCGTTGAGAGGTCTGGGTCTGGAAACACCATATATTTT

v_call: TRBV19
cdr3_length: 14
d_call: TRBD1
clone_size: NA
j_call: TRBJ1-4
cdr3_aa: CASSPDRGNEKLFF
cdr3_nt: TGTGCCAGTAGTCCGGACAGGGGAAATGAAAAACTGTTTTTT

v_call: TRBV30
cdr3_length: 11
d_call: NA
clone_size: NA
j_call: TRBJ1-2
cdr3_aa: CAWPRPGNLLF
cdr3_nt: TGTGCCTGGCCCCGACCCGGGAACCTCCTCTTC

v_call: TRBV6-1
cdr3_length: 12
d_call: NA
clone_size: NA
j_call: TRBJ2-3
cdr3_aa: CASTEQGGTQYF
cdr3_nt: TGTGCCAGCACTGAACAGGGCGGCACGCAGTATTTT

v_call: TRBV27
cdr3_length: 15
d_call: NA
clone_size: NA
j_call: TRBJ1-6
cdr3_aa: CASSFRQDWNSPLHF
cdr3_nt: TGTGCCAGCTCCTTCCGACAGGACTGGAATTCACCCCTCCACTTT

v_call: TRBV7-9
cdr3_length: 18
d_call: NA
clone_size: NA
j_call: TRBJ1-4
cdr3_aa: CASSGRRGAGSTNEKLFF
cdr3_nt: TGTGCCAGCAGCGGTCGTCGGGGGGCGGGGAGCACTAATGAAAAACTGTTTTTT

v_call: TRBV18
cdr3_length: 16
d_call: NA
clone_size: NA
j_call: TRBJ1-6
cdr3_aa: CASSPSLGGINSPLHF
cdr3_nt: TGTGCCAGCTCACCATCTCTCGGCGGGATTAATTCACCCCTCCACTTT

v_call: TRBV6-6
cdr3_length: 16
d_call: TRBD1
clone_size: NA
j_call: TRBJ1-5
cdr3_aa: CASSYPDRAGNQPQHF
cdr3_nt: TGTGCCAGCAGTTACCCCGACAGGGCCGGCAATCAGCCCCAGCATTTT

v_call: TRBV30
cdr3_length: 11
d_call: NA
clone_size: few
j_call: TRBJ1-6
cdr3_aa: CAWILSGALHF
cdr3_nt: TGTGCCTGGATACTTTCGGGGGCCCTCCACTTT

v_call: TRBV9
cdr3_length: 18
d_call: TRBD2
clone_size: NA
j_call: TRBJ2-1
cdr3_aa: CASSVALAGGHSYNEQFF
cdr3_nt: TGTGCCAGCAGCGTAGCGCTAGCGGGGGGGCATTCCTACAATGAGCAGTTCTTC

v_call: TRBV28
cdr3_length: 16
d_call: TRBD1
clone_size: NA
j_call: TRBJ1-1
cdr3_aa: CASSRNPGTGGTEAFF
cdr3_nt: TGTGCCAGCAGTCGGAACCCCGGGACAGGGGGCACTGAAGCTTTCTTT

v_call: TRBV7-2
cdr3_length: 16
d_call: NA
clone_size: NA
j_call: TRBJ2-5
cdr3_aa: CASSLARSPLAETQYF
cdr3_nt: TGTGCCAGCAGCTTAGCGAGGTCTCCATTAGCAGAGACCCAGTACTTC

v_call: TRBV4-1
cdr3_length: 15
d_call: NA
clone_size: NA
j_call: TRBJ2-7
cdr3_aa: CASSQGGPSSYEQYF
cdr3_nt: TGCGCCAGCAGCCAAGGAGGTCCGAGCTCCTACGAGCAGTACTTC

v_call: TRBV9
cdr3_length: 14
d_call: NA
clone_size: NA
j_call: TRBJ1-4
cdr3_aa: CASSAAKTNEKLFF
cdr3_nt: TGTGCCAGCAGCGCAGCGAAAACTAATGAAAAACTGTTTTTT

v_call: TRBV5-1
cdr3_length: 17
d_call: TRBD1
clone_size: NA
j_call: TRBJ1-4
cdr3_aa: CASSVGRGVPTNEKLFF
cdr3_nt: TGCGCCAGCAGCGTCGGCAGGGGGGTCCCAACTAATGAAAAACTGTTTTTT

v_call: TRBV2
cdr3_length: 14
d_call: NA
clone_size: NA
j_call: TRBJ2-1
cdr3_aa: CASSRTQAGVEQFF
cdr3_nt: TGTGCCAGCAGTCGAACTCAAGCAGGGGTTGAGCAGTTCTTC

v_call: TRBV6-6
cdr3_length: 12
d_call: NA
clone_size: NA
j_call: TRBJ2-2
cdr3_aa: CASSLDSPELFF
cdr3_nt: TGTGCCAGCAGCCTCGACTCGCCCGAGCTGTTTTTT

v_call: TRBV5-1
cdr3_length: 15
d_call: TRBD1
clone_size: NA
j_call: TRBJ2-7
cdr3_aa: CASAPGQGSPYEQYF
cdr3_nt: TGCGCCAGCGCTCCGGGACAGGGGTCACCCTACGAGCAGTACTTC

v_call: TRBV6-1
cdr3_length: 14
d_call: NA
clone_size: NA
j_call: TRBJ2-7
cdr3_aa: CASSEPGFTYEQYF
cdr3_nt: TGTGCCAGCAGTGAACCAGGCTTTACCTACGAGCAGTACTTC

v_call: TRBV6-1
cdr3_length: 12
d_call: TRBD1
clone_size: NA
j_call: TRBJ2-3
cdr3_aa: CASSGDSYTQYF
cdr3_nt: TGTGCCAGCAGTGGGGACAGCTATACGCAGTATTTT

v_call: TRBV6-4
cdr3_length: 16
d_call: TRBD1
clone_size: NA
j_call: TRBJ1-2
cdr3_aa: CASSDSTTGDFDGYTF
cdr3_nt: TGTGCCAGCAGTGACTCGACGACAGGGGACTTCGATGGCTACACCTTC

v_call: TRBV7-2
cdr3_length: 16
d_call: NA
clone_size: NA
j_call: TRBJ2-2
cdr3_aa: CASSTRGSRGTGELFF
cdr3_nt: TGTGCCAGCAGCACTAGGGGGTCTCGCGGCACCGGGGAGCTGTTTTTT

v_call: TRBV30
cdr3_length: 14
d_call: NA
clone_size: NA
j_call: TRBJ1-1
cdr3_aa: CAWSGGGLTTEAFF
cdr3_nt: TGTGCCTGGAGCGGGGGGGGTCTTACCACTGAAGCTTTCTTT

v_call: TRBV5-1
cdr3_length: 15
d_call: NA
clone_size: NA
j_call: TRBJ1-1
cdr3_aa: CASSLAENRDTEAFF
cdr3_nt: TGCGCCAGCAGCTTGGCGGAGAACAGGGACACTGAAGCTTTCTTT

v_call: TRBV6-1
cdr3_length: 14
d_call: NA
clone_size: NA
j_call: TRBJ1-2
cdr3_aa: CASPQTGFNYGYTF
cdr3_nt: TGTGCCAGCCCTCAGACAGGTTTTAACTATGGCTACACCTTC

v_call: TRBV27
cdr3_length: 17
d_call: NA
clone_size: NA
j_call: TRBJ1-6
cdr3_aa: CASSLYSRSSYNSPLHF
cdr3_nt: TGTGCCAGCAGTTTATACTCAAGAAGCTCCTATAATTCACCCCTCCACTTT

v_call: TRBV25-1
cdr3_length: 14
d_call: TRBD1
clone_size: NA
j_call: TRBJ2-3
cdr3_aa: CASSADRGADTQYF
cdr3_nt: TGTGCCAGCAGTGCTGACAGGGGCGCAGATACGCAGTATTTT

v_call: TRBV28
cdr3_length: 15
d_call: NA
clone_size: few
j_call: TRBJ1-1
cdr3_aa: CASSSRRAGNTEAFF
cdr3_nt: TGTGCCAGCAGCTCCCGGCGGGCGGGGAACACTGAAGCTTTCTTT

v_call: TRBV4-1
cdr3_length: 16
d_call: NA
clone_size: NA
j_call: TRBJ1-1
cdr3_aa: CASSATGQGLNTEAFF
cdr3_nt: TGCGCCAGCAGCGCGACGGGCCAGGGGCTGAACACTGAAGCTTTCTTT

v_call: TRBV2
cdr3_length: 14
d_call: TRBD1
clone_size: NA
j_call: TRBJ2-7
cdr3_aa: CASSRDRGDYEQYF
cdr3_nt: TGTGCCAGCAGTAGGGACAGGGGGGACTACGAGCAGTACTTC

v_call: TRBV19
cdr3_length: 14
d_call: TRBD1
clone_size: NA
j_call: TRBJ1-1
cdr3_aa: CASKTGTGITEAFF
cdr3_nt: TGTGCCAGTAAAACCGGGACAGGGATTACTGAAGCTTTCTTT

v_call: TRBV4-2
cdr3_length: 17
d_call: TRBD2
clone_size: NA
j_call: TRBJ2-3
cdr3_aa: CASSQTTSGGAVDTQYF
cdr3_nt: TGTGCCAGCAGCCAGACCACTAGCGGGGGGGCTGTAGATACGCAGTATTTT

v_call: TRBV7-8
cdr3_length: 11
d_call: NA
clone_size: NA
j_call: TRBJ2-7
cdr3_aa: CASSAHGEQYF
cdr3_nt: TGTGCCAGCAGCGCCCACGGCGAGCAGTACTTC

v_call: TRBV15
cdr3_length: 16
d_call: TRBD2
clone_size: NA
j_call: TRBJ2-1
cdr3_aa: CATTRGGGRNTNEQFF
cdr3_nt: TGTGCCACCACTCGGGGCGGGGGGCGGAACACAAATGAGCAGTTCTTC

v_call: TRBV6-6
cdr3_length: 16
d_call: TRBD1
clone_size: few
j_call: TRBJ2-6
cdr3_aa: CASRDRVRSGANVLTF
cdr3_nt: TGTGCCAGCAGGGACAGGGTGCGTTCTGGGGCCAACGTCCTGACTTTC